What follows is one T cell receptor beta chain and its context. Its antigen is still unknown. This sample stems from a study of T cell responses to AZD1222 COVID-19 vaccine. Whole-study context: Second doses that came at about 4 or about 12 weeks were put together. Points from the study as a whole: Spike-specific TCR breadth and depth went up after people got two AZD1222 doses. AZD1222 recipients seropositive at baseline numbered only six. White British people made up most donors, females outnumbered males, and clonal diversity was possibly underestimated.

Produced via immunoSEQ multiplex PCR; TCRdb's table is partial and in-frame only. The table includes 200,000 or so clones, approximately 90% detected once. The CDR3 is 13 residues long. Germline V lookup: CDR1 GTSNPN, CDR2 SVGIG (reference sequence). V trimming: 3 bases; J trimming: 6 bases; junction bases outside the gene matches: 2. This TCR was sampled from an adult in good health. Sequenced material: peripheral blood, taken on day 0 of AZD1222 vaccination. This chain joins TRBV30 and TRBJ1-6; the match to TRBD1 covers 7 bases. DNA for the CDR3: TGTGCCTGGAGCGGGGACAGTAATTCACCCCTCCACTTT. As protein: CAWSGDSNSPLHF. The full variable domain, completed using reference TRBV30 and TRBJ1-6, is SQTIHQWPATLVQPVGSPLSLECTVEGTSNPNLYWYRQAAGRGLQLLFYSVGIGQISSEVPQNLSASRPQDRQFILSSKKLLLSDSGFYLCAWSGDSNSPLHFGNGTRLTVT.